The 17 T cell receptor beta chains in this list originate from one sample, sequenced in a study of cytomegalovirus exposure and HLA in healthy donors. Primers: 60 Vbeta forward and 13 Jbeta reverse. Clones were read by immunoSEQ multiplex PCR, and TCRdb kept only the in-frame ones, dropping some. The sample carries about 180,000 clones, around 82% recorded once. Sample: PBMCs. All receptors derive from a man aged 55 to 70 in good health and CMV-seronegative.

The chain employs TRBV5-1 and TRBJ2-1; the match to TRBD2 covers 9 bases. V shed 3 bases, J shed 5 bases, and the junction held 6 bases outside the gene matches. The germline CDR1 and CDR2 sequences are SGHRS and YFSETQ. CDR3 length equals 15 residues. In DNA, the CDR3 is TGCGCCAGCAGCTCAATAGCGGGAGTAGACAATGAGCAGTTCTTC. Its protein is CASSSIAGVDNEQFF.

Points on this clone: One end of the junction varies from germline; a read error may be responsible. The chain has TRBV7-9 and TRBJ1-6; tentative D call: TRBD1 (6 bases). CDR3 size: 17 residues. From germline, CDR1 is SEHNR and CDR2 FQNEAQ (reference sequence). The DNA for the CDR3 is TGTGCCAGCAGCCCCCTGTACTGGGGGCAAGAGAATTCACCCCTCAACTTT. Its translation: CASSPLYWGQENSPLNF.

This chain uses TRBV28 with TRBJ2-3; TRBD1 is a possible D gene (5 bases). The CDR3 contains 17 residues. Trimming took 0 bases from V and 0 from J, leaving 13 bases between them. Germline CDR1 MDHEN, CDR2 SYDVKM. In nucleotides, the CDR3 is TGTGCCAGCAGTTTATGGGGGCCAGGGCCTAGCACAGATACGCAGTATTTT. Protein sequence: CASSLWGPGPSTDTQYF.

The sample holds one count of this clone. The J gene is TRBJ1-1, the V gene TRBV6-5; D uncertain. V dropped 2 bases and J dropped 4 bases, with 11 bases sitting between them. The length of the CDR3 is 14 residues. Germline V CDR1 and CDR2: MNHEY, SVGAGI. The CDR3 DNA sequence: TGTGCCAGCAGTTACGGCGGAGGCTTCACTGAAGCTTTCTTT. Translated, it gives CASSYGGGFTEAFF.

The rearrangement links TRBV5-1 to TRBJ2-7; D might be TRBD1 (5 bases). Germline-derived CDR1 and CDR2 are SGHRS and YFSETQ. V lost 0 bases and J 5 bases, leaving 9 bases between the germline ends. The length of the CDR3 is 13 residues. CDR3 sequence reads: CASSLGQFDEQYF. As DNA, the CDR3 is TGCGCCAGCAGCTTGGGACAGTTCGACGAGCAGTACTTC. The entire variable domain, with the rest obtained from reference TRBV5-1 and TRBJ2-7, is as follows: KAGVTQTPRYLIKTRGQQVTLSCSPISGHRSVSWYQQTPGQGLQFLFEYFSETQRNKGNFPGRFSGRQFSNSRSEMNVSTLELGDSALYLCASSLGQFDEQYFGPGTRLTVT.

This clone is a singleton in its sample. The J gene is TRBJ2-1, the V gene TRBV5-4, with D perhaps TRBD2 (6 bases). Per the germline V gene, CDR1 is SGHNT and CDR2 is YYREEE (reference sequence). Trimming left V 4 bases short and J 0 bases short, with 11 bases between. CDR3 length: 15 amino acids. CDR3 DNA: TGTGCCAGCAGCAAGGCGGGAAGCTCCTACAATGAGCAGTTCTTC. Residues: CASSKAGSSYNEQFF.

The rearrangement joins TRBV28 to TRBJ2-5, with a possible D match to TRBD2 (5 bases). V dropped 3 bases and J dropped 1 base, with 9 bases sitting between them. The CDR3 extends over 14 amino acids. Germline loops: CDR1 MDHEN, CDR2 SYDVKM. CDR3: CASSLGDGQETQYF. CDR3 in DNA: TGTGCCAGCAGTTTGGGAGACGGCCAAGAGACCCAGTACTTC.

The chain couples TRBV10-1 to TRBJ2-7; 8 nucleotides match TRBD2. The CDR3 is made up of 18 amino acids. J gave up 3 bases and V 0 bases, and 13 bases lay outside the gene matches. Germline CDR1 and CDR2: WNHNN and SYGVQD (reference sequence). CDR3 sequence reads: CASSESNPTVAGNYEQYF. CDR3 sequence (DNA): TGCGCCAGCAGTGAGTCCAACCCAACGGTAGCGGGGAACTACGAGCAGTACTTC.

The V gene is TRBV19, the J gene TRBJ1-5; 8 bases agree with TRBD1. CDR1 LNHDA and CDR2 SQIVND come from the germline V gene (reference sequence). Germline trimming cut 7 bases from V and 4 bases from J; bases unmatched to any gene: 6. The CDR3 extends over 14 amino acids. This CDR3 is CASTPTGGNQPQHF. The CDR3 bases are TGTGCCAGTACCCCAACAGGGGGGAATCAGCCCCAGCATTTT.

The CDR3 sequence: CASSKAGGRNEQFF. In nucleotides, the CDR3 is TGTGCCAGTAGTAAAGCGGGAGGTCGGAATGAGCAGTTCTTC. The genes are TRBV19 and TRBJ2-1; TRBD2 matches 9 bases. The trim removed 4 bases at V and 7 bases at J, leaving 5 bases unmatched. This CDR3 contains 14 residues. Germline V gene lookup returns CDR1 LNHDA and CDR2 SQIVND (reference sequence). Looking up the rest from reference TRBV19 and TRBJ2-1 gives the full variable domain: DGGITQSPKYLFRKEGQNVTLSCEQNLNHDAMYWYRQDPGQGLRLIYYSQIVNDFQKGDIAEGYSVSREKKESFPLTVTSAQKNPTAFYLCASSKAGGRNEQFFGPGTRLTVL.

The chain recombines TRBV21-1 with TRBJ2-7; the D call TRBD2 from the table was never checked on the DNA. TRBV21-1 is shown as a pseudogene. There are 17 residues in the CDR3. As DNA, the CDR3 is TGTGCCAGCAGCAAGTGCAATCCACGGAGTGCCCCCTACGAGCAGTACTTC. It yields the protein CASSKCNPRSAPYEQYF.

The CDR3 is CASSAPRVALRQPQHF. The CDR3 DNA reads as TGTGCCAGCAGTGCCCCCAGGGTTGCGTTAAGACAGCCCCAGCATTTT. The chain combines TRBV28 with TRBJ1-5, with D possibly being TRBD1 (5 bases). The CDR3 loop spans 16 amino acids. V dropped 5 bases and J dropped 7 bases, with 21 bases sitting between them. In germline, CDR1 is MDHEN, CDR2 SYDVKM.

Comment on this clone: At one end, the junction sequence differs from germline, possibly due to a read error. This chain connects TRBV30 to TRBJ1-5; D may be TRBD1 (6 bases). The CDR3 covers 13 residues. Germline values: CDR1 GTSNPN, CDR2 SVGIG (reference sequence). The CDR3 loop reads CAWTGGGGQPQNF. Written as DNA, the CDR3 is TGTGCCTGGACTGGGGGGGGCGGCCAGCCCCAGAATTTT.

This clone was observed a handful of times. The genes are TRBV11-2 and TRBJ1-4, with D unclear. Trimming removed 1 base from V and 2 bases from J, with 14 bases in between. CDR1 is SGHAT, CDR2 FQNNGV, per germline. The CDR3 has 17 amino acids. CDR3 protein: CASSLARGSNTNEKLFF. The CDR3 DNA reads as TGTGCCAGCAGCTTAGCCAGAGGGTCAAACACTAATGAAAAACTGTTTTTT.

This clone was counted between two and nine times. The CDR3 reads CASSRTGSYEQYF. DNA of the CDR3: TGTGCCAGCAGCCGGACAGGGTCTTACGAGCAGTACTTC. The chain combines TRBV6-5 with TRBJ2-7, with 8 bases matching TRBD1. Germline CDR1 reads MNHEY; CDR2 reads SVGAGI. Trimming took 6 bases from V and 4 from J; bases not matched to a gene: 5. This CDR3 contains 13 residues.

The CDR3 loop is CASSQEFNSPLHF. The CDR3 nucleotides read TGTGCCAGCTCACAGGAGTTCAATTCACCCCTCCACTTT. The chain uses TRBV18 and TRBJ1-6, with unresolved D. CDR3 length: 13 residues. V was cut by 4 bases and J by 7 bases, with 8 bases left in between. The germline V gene encodes CDR1 KGHSH and CDR2 LQKENI.

This clone showed up just a few times. The rearrangement joins TRBV19 to TRBJ1-1, with D unclear. The V end was cut by 8 bases, the J end by 1 base, with 11 bases between. The CDR3 spans 13 residues. Per germline, CDR1 LNHDA and CDR2 SQIVND (reference sequence). CDR3 region: CASSEVKNTEAFF. In DNA, the CDR3 is TGTGCCAGTTCCGAGGTGAAGAACACTGAAGCTTTCTTT.